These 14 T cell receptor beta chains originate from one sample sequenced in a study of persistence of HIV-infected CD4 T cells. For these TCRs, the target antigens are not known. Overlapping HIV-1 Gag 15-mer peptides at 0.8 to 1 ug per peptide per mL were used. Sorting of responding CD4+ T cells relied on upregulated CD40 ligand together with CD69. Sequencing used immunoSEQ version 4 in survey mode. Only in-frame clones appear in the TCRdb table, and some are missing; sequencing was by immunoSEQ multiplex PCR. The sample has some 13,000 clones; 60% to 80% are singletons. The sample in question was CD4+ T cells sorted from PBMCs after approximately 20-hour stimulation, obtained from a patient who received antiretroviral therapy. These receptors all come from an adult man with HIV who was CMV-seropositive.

This CDR3 is CASISQGSFSYNEQFF. CDR3 DNA: TGTGCCAGCATCTCCCAAGGGAGTTTCTCCTACAATGAGCAGTTCTTC. The rearrangement joins TRBV5-4 to TRBJ2-1, with D maybe TRBD2 (5 bases). V was pared by 6 bases and J by 0 bases, with 16 bases between. The CDR3 has 16 amino acids. CDR1 and CDR2 (germline): SGHNT, YYREEE (reference sequence).

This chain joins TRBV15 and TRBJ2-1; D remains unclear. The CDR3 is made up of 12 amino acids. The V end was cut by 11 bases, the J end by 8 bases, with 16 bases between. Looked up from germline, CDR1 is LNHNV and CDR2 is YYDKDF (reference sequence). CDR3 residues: CAAGPGRYEQFF. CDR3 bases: TGTGCCGCCGGGCCAGGTCGGTATGAGCAGTTCTTC. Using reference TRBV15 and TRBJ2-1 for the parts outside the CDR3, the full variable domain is DAMVIQNPRYQVTQFGKPVTLSCSQTLNHNVMYWYQQKSSQAPKLLFHYYDKDFNNEADTPDNFQSRRPNTSFCFLDIRSPGLGDTAMYLCAAGPGRYEQFFGPGTRLTVL.

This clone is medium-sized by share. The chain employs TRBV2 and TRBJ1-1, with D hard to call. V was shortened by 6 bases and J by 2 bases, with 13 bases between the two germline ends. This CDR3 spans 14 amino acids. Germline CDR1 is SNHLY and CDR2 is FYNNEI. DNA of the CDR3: TGTGCCAGCAGAGCCTATGCCTCAAACACTGAAGCTTTCTTT. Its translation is CASRAYASNTEAFF.

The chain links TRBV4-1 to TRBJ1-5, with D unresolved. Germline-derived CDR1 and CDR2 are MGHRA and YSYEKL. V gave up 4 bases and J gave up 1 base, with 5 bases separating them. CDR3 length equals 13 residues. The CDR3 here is CASSLESNQPQHF. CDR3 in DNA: TGCGCCAGCAGCCTTGAAAGCAATCAGCCCCAGCATTTT.

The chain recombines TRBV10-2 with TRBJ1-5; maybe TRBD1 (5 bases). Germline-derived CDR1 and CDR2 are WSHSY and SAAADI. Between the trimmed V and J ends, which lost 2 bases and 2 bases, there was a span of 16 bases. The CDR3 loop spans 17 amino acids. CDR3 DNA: TGCGCCAGCAGTGAGCCCTGGGACCTTCTGGGCAATCAGCCCCAGCATTTT. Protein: CASSEPWDLLGNQPQHF.

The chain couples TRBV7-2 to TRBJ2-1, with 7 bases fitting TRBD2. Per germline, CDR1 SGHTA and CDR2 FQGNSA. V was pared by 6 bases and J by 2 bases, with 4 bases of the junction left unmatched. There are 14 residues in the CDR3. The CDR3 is CASRRESPYNEQFF. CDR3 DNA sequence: TGTGCCAGCAGGCGGGAGTCTCCCTACAATGAGCAGTTCTTC.

The CDR3 DNA is TGTGCCAGCAGCTTCCTCAGTTTCTCCTACGAGCAGTACTTC. This encodes CASSFLSFSYEQYF. The rearrangement links TRBV5-6 to TRBJ2-7, with D uncertain. This CDR3 region has 14 residues. Per germline, CDR1 SGHDT and CDR2 YYEEEE. V was cut by 2 bases and J by 0 bases, with 9 bases left in between. The complete variable domain, with remaining parts taken from reference TRBV5-6 and TRBJ2-7, reads DAGVTQSPTHLIKTRGQQVTLRCSPKSGHDTVSWYQQALGQGPQFIFQYYEEEERQRGNFPDRFSGHQFPNYSSELNVNALLLGDSALYLCASSFLSFSYEQYFGPGTRLTVT.

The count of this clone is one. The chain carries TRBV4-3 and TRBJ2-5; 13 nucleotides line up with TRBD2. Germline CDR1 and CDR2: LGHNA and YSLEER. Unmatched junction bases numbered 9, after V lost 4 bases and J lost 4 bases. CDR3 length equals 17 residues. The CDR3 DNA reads TGCGCCAGCAGCCGAGGACTAGCGGGAGAGGGGGGAGAGACCCAGTACTTC. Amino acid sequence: CASSRGLAGEGGETQYF.

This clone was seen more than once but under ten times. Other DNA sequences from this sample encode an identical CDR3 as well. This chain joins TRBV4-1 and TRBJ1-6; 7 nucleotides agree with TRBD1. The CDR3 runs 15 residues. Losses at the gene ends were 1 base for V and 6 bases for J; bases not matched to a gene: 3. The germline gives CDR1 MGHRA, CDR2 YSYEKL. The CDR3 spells CASSQGTGANSPLHF. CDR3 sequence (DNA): TGCGCCAGCAGCCAAGGGACAGGAGCTAATTCACCCCTCCACTTT.

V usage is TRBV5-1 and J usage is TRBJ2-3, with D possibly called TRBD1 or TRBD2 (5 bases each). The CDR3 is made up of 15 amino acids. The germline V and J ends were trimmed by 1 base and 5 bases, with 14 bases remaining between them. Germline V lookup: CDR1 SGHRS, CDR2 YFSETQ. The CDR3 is CASSLSAGSLDTQYF. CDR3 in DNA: TGCGCCAGCAGCTTGTCCGCAGGGAGTTTAGATACGCAGTATTTT.

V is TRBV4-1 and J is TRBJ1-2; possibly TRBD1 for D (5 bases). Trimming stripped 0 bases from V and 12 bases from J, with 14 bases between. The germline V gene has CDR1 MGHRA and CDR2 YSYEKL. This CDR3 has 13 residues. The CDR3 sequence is CASSQDGWGGDTF. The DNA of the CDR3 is TGCGCCAGCAGCCAAGATGGGTGGGGAGGGGACACCTTC.

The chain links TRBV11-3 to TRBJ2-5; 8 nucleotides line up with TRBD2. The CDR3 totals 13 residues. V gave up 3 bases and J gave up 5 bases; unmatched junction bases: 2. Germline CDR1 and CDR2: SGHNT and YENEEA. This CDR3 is CASSLGGGETQYF. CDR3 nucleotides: TGTGCCAGCAGCTTGGGCGGGGGGGAGACCCAGTACTTC.

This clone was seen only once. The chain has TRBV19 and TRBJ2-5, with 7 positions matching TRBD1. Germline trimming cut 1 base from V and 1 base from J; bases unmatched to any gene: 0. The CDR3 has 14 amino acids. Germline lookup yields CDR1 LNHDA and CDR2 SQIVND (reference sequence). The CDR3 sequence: CASSIGQGQETQYF. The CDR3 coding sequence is TGTGCCAGTAGTATAGGACAGGGCCAAGAGACCCAGTACTTC.

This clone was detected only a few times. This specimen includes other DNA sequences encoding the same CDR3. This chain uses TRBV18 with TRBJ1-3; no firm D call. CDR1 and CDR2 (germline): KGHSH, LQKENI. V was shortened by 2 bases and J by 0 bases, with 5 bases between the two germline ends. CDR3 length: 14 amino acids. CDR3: CASSPSGSGNTIYF. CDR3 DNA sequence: TGTGCCAGCTCACCATCCGGCTCTGGAAACACCATATATTTT.